This TCR beta chain was profiled in a study of blood T cell repertoires in COVID-19. About the study: Samples representing acute and convalescent COVID-19 were sourced from the United States, Italy and Spain. T cells, B-cell-depleted T cells, or PBMCs provided the cDNA or gDNA that served as material.

Per the germline V gene, CDR1 is LGHDT and CDR2 is YNNKEL (reference sequence). This CDR3 spans 15 amino acids. The trim removed 4 bases at V and 6 bases at J, leaving 10 bases unmatched. This clone was observed at least ten times. As originally analysed: Reference gene primer amplification yielded estimated nucleated cell counts. TCRdb's copy holds only in-frame clones and misses some; the assay was immunoSEQ multiplex PCR. The DNA was the basis for D and trimming; V, J and clone size are from that table. This table holds a few hundred thousand clones, around three quarters found once. The sequence was collected from a woman aged 70-85 years with acute or convalescent COVID-19. The specimen was peripheral blood. V is TRBV3-1 (or the pseudogene TRBV3-2) and J is TRBJ2-5; 8 bases align to TRBD2. The CDR3 spells CASSRNGRGEKTQYF. The CDR3 DNA follows: TGTGCCAGCAGCCGGAACGGGCGGGGGGAAAAGACCCAGTACTTC.